These 3 T cell receptor beta chains came from one sample sequenced in a study of T cell responses to AZD1222 COVID-19 vaccine. Method: immunoSEQ multiplex PCR; TCRdb's copy keeps in-frame clones and lacks some. The data contain roughly 160,000 clones, approximately 90% of them seen just once; the ten biggest clones take up roughly 1.4%. The sample here was peripheral blood, taken 28 days after the second AZD1222 dose. Receptors were obtained from an adult who received the AZD1222 COVID-19 vaccine.

The V and J genes are TRBV19 and TRBJ1-4; D is ambiguous. Germline V gives CDR1 LNHDA, CDR2 SQIVND (reference sequence). Trimming cost V 7 bases and J 1 base, with 19 bases left between them. The CDR3 is 17 residues long. CDR3 sequence (DNA): TGTGCCAGTACTCACCGGCGGGGTACGATAACTAATGAAAAACTGTTTTTT. Translation gives CASTHRRGTITNEKLFF.

This clone is a singleton in its sample. This chain joins TRBV24-1 and TRBJ2-2; D call uncertain. The germline gives CDR1 KGHDR, CDR2 SFDVKD. This CDR3 contains 15 residues. Deletions cut 3 bases from V and 0 bases from J, with 7 bases between. The CDR3 bases are TGTGCCACCAGTGATGTCCATACGAACACCGGGGAGCTGTTTTTT. This translates into CATSDVHTNTGELFF.

The count of this clone is one. The J gene is TRBJ2-5, the V gene TRBV27, with 8 bases aligning to TRBD2. The J segment lost 7 bases and the V segment lost 6 bases, leaving 7 bases of the junction unmatched. In germline, CDR1 is MNHEY, CDR2 SMNVEV (reference sequence). The CDR3 runs to 13 residues. The CDR3 nucleotides read TGTGCCAGCAGAGCCGGGGGGGCACGGACCCAGTACTTC. This gives the protein CASRAGGARTQYF.